Below are 14 T cell receptor beta chains sequenced from a single sample in a study of T cells after yellow fever vaccination. TCRdb re-derived calls from the 5' RACE reads in MiXCR, one entry per CDR3 protein. The sample consists of approximately 330,000 distinct CDR3 sequences, 4.1% of them appearing once. The material was PBMCs, obtained 5 days after the yellow fever booster vaccination. These receptors originate from a man younger than 35 who received the YFV17D yellow fever vaccine.

The rearrangement joins TRBV20-1 to TRBJ1-1, with TRBD1 matching over 8 bases. CDR3 length: 13 amino acids. J was trimmed by 5 bases and V by 7 bases; bases with no gene match: 9. Germline CDR1 is DFQATT and CDR2 is SNEGSKA (reference sequence). In DNA, the CDR3 is TGCAGTGTCGGTTCAGGGGGCGCGACTGAAGCTTTCTTT. It is translated as CSVGSGGATEAFF.

A few counts support this clonotype. The J gene is TRBJ2-5, the V gene TRBV5-1; 13 positions match TRBD2. The CDR3 is 16 amino acids. V lost 6 bases to trimming and J lost 2 bases; unmatched junction nucleotides: 7. Germline V gene lookup returns CDR1 SGHRS and CDR2 YFSETQ. CDR3 residues: CASNPWTSGGQETQYF. CDR3 nucleotides: TGCGCCAGCAACCCCTGGACTAGCGGGGGACAAGAGACCCAGTACTTC.

This clonotype was counted ten times or more. CDR3 coding DNA: TGTGCCAGCAGTTTACAGAGCAGTGAAGCTTTCTTT. Translated: CASSLQSSEAFF. The rearrangement joins TRBV28 to TRBJ1-1; the D is unclear. CDR1 is MDHEN, CDR2 SYDVKM, per germline. With 2 bases removed from V and 7 bases from J, the gap between germline ends came to 8 bases. This CDR3 has 12 amino acids.

This clonotype was counted a few times. The CDR3 protein is CASRGGPLGTSSYEQYF. The CDR3 DNA sequence: TGTGCCAGCAGGGGGGGGCCCCTCGGGACAAGCTCCTACGAGCAGTACTTC. This sequence joins TRBV27 and TRBJ2-7, with D perhaps TRBD2 (7 bases). The germline gives CDR1 MNHEY, CDR2 SMNVEV (reference sequence). The CDR3 is 17 residues long. Trimming left V 6 bases short and J 0 bases short, with 21 bases between.

CDR3 in DNA: TGTGCCAGCAGCCCCCCGGGAGCCTATCAAGAGACCCAGTACTTC. The encoded protein is CASSPPGAYQETQYF. The chain combines TRBV7-2 with TRBJ2-5, with a possible D match to TRBD2 (6 bases). The germline V and J ends were trimmed by 5 bases and 2 bases, with 15 bases remaining between them. CDR3 size: 15 residues. Germline V gene sequence: CDR1 SGHTA, CDR2 FQGNSA.

This clonotype came up many times. The chain joins TRBV5-1 to TRBJ2-5; D gene uncertain. V gave up 5 bases and J gave up 2 bases, with 7 bases separating them. Germline CDR1 SGHRS, CDR2 YFSETQ. The CDR3 is 12 residues long. DNA for the CDR3: TGCGCCAGCAGGGTTGCACAAGAGACCCAGTACTTC. Protein sequence: CASRVAQETQYF.

This clonotype came up a few times. Relative to the germline gene, one junction end is altered; a read error may explain this. The V call is TRBV7-2, the J call TRBJ2-3; 9 nucleotides line up with TRBD2. Germline loops: CDR1 SGHTA, CDR2 FQGNSA. The CDR3 runs 17 residues. Written as DNA, the CDR3 is TGTGCCAGCAGCATAGCCACTACCGGGACTAGCTTCGATACGCAGTATTTT. It yields the protein CASSIATTGTSFDTQYF.

This clonotype was detected ten times or more. This rearrangement joins TRBV4-1 to TRBJ1-5, with a possible D match to TRBD1 (5 bases). V lost 4 bases, J lost 3 bases, and 16 bases lay in between. Germline CDR1 is MGHRA and CDR2 is YSYEKL. CDR3 size: 16 residues. Here the CDR3 reads CASSLALGRINQPQHF. For the CDR3, the DNA is TGCGCCAGCAGCCTTGCCCTGGGACGGATCAATCAGCCCCAGCATTTT.

In its sample, this clonotype was seen many times. The chain uses TRBV7-2 and TRBJ2-6; D unresolved. Between the trimmed V and J ends, which lost 1 base and 0 bases, there was a span of 7 bases. Germline CDR1 SGHTA, CDR2 FQGNSA. This CDR3 is 16 amino acids long. In nucleotides, the CDR3 is TGTGCCAGCAGCTTAGGACATTTCTCTGGGGCCAACGTCCTGACTTTC. Translated: CASSLGHFSGANVLTF.

The chain carries TRBV20-1 and TRBJ2-3, with 9 nucleotides matching TRBD2. The V gene end was trimmed by 6 bases and the J gene end by 2 bases; junction bases not matched to a gene: 9. The germline V gene encodes CDR1 DFQATT and CDR2 SNEGSKA (reference sequence). The CDR3 covers 15 residues. As DNA, the CDR3 is TGCAGTGCCCCTAGGCGGGGGGGGCCCACAGATACGCAGTATTTT. It codes for CSAPRRGGPTDTQYF.

This clonotype was recorded at least ten times. This chain connects TRBV10-3 to TRBJ1-1; 8 nucleotides align to TRBD1. J was trimmed by 3 bases and V by 9 bases; bases with no gene match: 9. The V gene's germline CDR1 is ENHRY and CDR2 SYGVKD. This CDR3 contains 14 residues. CDR3 sequence: CAIRTGLKDTEAFF. The CDR3 nucleotides read TGTGCCATTAGGACAGGGCTTAAGGACACTGAAGCTTTCTTT.

This clonotype was counted only a few times. This chain connects TRBV6-5 to TRBJ2-3; 8 bases align to TRBD2. This CDR3 is 15 amino acids long. The V gene's germline CDR1 is MNHEY and CDR2 SVGAGI. J was trimmed by 5 bases and V by 5 bases; bases with no gene match: 9. This CDR3 reads CASSPRVAGKDTQYF. For the CDR3, the DNA is TGTGCCAGCAGTCCCCGGGTAGCGGGGAAAGATACGCAGTATTTT.

The rearrangement links TRBV20-1 to TRBJ2-4, with TRBD2 identical over 7 bases. CDR3 length: 14 amino acids. Germline loops: CDR1 DFQATT, CDR2 SNEGSKA (reference sequence). J was trimmed by 0 bases and V by 3 bases; bases with no gene match: 2. CDR3 loop: CSASGGLAKNIQYF. As DNA, the CDR3 is TGCAGTGCTAGCGGGGGGTTAGCCAAAAACATTCAGTACTTC.

CDR3 protein: CASSFQGRGETQYF. The CDR3 DNA is TGTGCCAGCAGTTTCCAGGGGAGAGGAGAGACCCAGTACTTC. The rearrangement joins TRBV27 to TRBJ2-5; TRBD1 might be the D (6 bases). V lost 3 bases to trimming and J lost 4 bases, with 12 bases between them. Germline CDR1 reads MNHEY; CDR2 reads SMNVEV (reference sequence). The CDR3 covers 14 residues.